A single T cell receptor beta chain is shown here with its context. These data are taken from a study of T cell changes during pregnancy in multiple sclerosis. Only in-frame clones appear in the TCRdb table, and some are missing; sequencing was by immunoSEQ multiplex PCR. The sample has 35,000 to 45,000 clones, over 80% seen once. Trimming removed 5 bases at V and 4 bases at J, with 12 bases between. The CDR3 runs to 14 residues. The germline gives CDR1 MNHNS, CDR2 SASEGT. Sequenced material: peripheral blood. The chain combines TRBV6-1 with TRBJ2-1, with D tentatively TRBD2 (6 bases). This TCR was recovered from a female donor with multiple sclerosis, enrolled in a pregnancy study. The CDR3 here is CASSLAIEYNEQFF. CDR3 coding DNA: TGTGCCAGCAGTCTAGCGATTGAGTACAATGAGCAGTTCTTC.